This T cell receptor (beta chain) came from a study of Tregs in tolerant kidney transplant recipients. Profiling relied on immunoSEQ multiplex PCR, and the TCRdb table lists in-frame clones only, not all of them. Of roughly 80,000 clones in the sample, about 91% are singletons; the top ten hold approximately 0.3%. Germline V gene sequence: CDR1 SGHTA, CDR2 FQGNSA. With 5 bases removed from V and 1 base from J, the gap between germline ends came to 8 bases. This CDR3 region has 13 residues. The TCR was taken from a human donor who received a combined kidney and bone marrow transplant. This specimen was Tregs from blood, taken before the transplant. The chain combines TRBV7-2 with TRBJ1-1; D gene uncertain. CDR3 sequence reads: CASSVGRNTEAFF. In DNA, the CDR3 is TGTGCCAGCAGCGTGGGGAGGAACACTGAAGCTTTCTTT.